This T cell receptor (beta chain) appears in the sequencing data of a study of early T cells in non-severe SARS-CoV-2 infection (dated by TCRdb to the early 2020s). Some background on the complete study: Because TCR sequencing was done on bulk RNA from unsorted whole blood, the alpha and beta chains could not be paired. Study-level results and caveats: Matching against VDJdb was skewed toward anti-spike CD8 responses, likely underestimated virus-specific expansions, and missed private and CD4 specificities.

The study was a case-control design nested within a healthcare worker cohort in London, UK, with weekly nasopharyngeal swab PCR tests and blood sampling. Between 23 and 31 March 2020, the week of the UK lockdown, healthcare workers were enrolled and then followed up weekly for as long as 16 weeks. Library construction relied on 5' RACE. The reads were generated on a NextSeq 500. In the TCR library protocol, unique molecular identifiers were attached to individual cDNA molecules to correct for PCR bias and sequencing error. Both TCR alpha and beta chains were sequenced, and tight co-correlation was observed between alpha and beta sequence abundances in each sample. On the study's bioinformatics: Decombinator V4 was used to annotate the V gene, J gene and CDR3 of the TCR sequences. Expanded TCRs were defined as changing significantly between any two time points under a Poisson model with p below 0.0001. Abundances of TCRs were expressed as counts per million after normalisation to the total number of TCRs sequenced in each sample. MAIT TCRs were defined by TRAV1-2 paired with TRAJ12, TRAJ20 or TRAJ33, and iNKT TCRs by TRAV10 paired with TRAJ18. VDJdb, accessed 1 November 2021, was searched for CMV, EBV and SARS-CoV-2 annotated TCRs, excluding TCRs annotated for multiple antigens. The public reads were run again by TCRdb, first through fastp at Q25 and then through MiXCR, and only productive beta chains were kept. When rows share a CDR3 protein, they turn into one entry using the most common DNA and genes. The V and J calls were determined by TCRdb, not by the authors. This sample is represented by tens of thousands of distinct CDR3 sequences; roughly 5.7% of them were singletons. The biggest ten clones account for around 8% of the sample.

Cut back by 0 bases and 4 bases, the V and J ends lie 12 bases apart. The CDR3 spans 14 residues, from the cysteine through the phenylalanine. Only CDR3 DNA remains: 42 bases, in frame from the first base. From a lookup of the germline V gene (reference sequence), CDR1 and CDR2 are GTSNPN and SVGIG. Notes on this clonotype: Its antigen is not yet known. Base qualities were left out, and no much larger clone turns up one base away.

The source material was whole blood. The TCR comes from an adult who was a healthcare worker with PCR-confirmed SARS-CoV-2 infection or an uninfected control (not recorded which). This chain joins TRBV30 to TRBJ1-2, with TRBD1 perhaps the D gene, on 6 matching bases. The CDR3 is CAWSVDSYSYGYTF. The bases are TGTGCCTGGAGTGTGGACAGCTACTCCTATGGCTACACCTTC.